This T cell receptor (beta chain) was found in a study of CD8+ T cells in alopecia areata. The ends were cut back, 0 bases at V and 7 bases at J, with 20 bases in the middle. This CDR3 comprises 16 residues. Germline CDR1 is SGHRS and CDR2 is YFSETQ. RNA was extracted and reverse transcribed into cDNA as the sequencing template. The repertoire was sequenced with immunoSEQ multiplex PCR; TCRdb's copy has only in-frame clones and lacks some. This table holds over 90,000 clones, 65% to 90% found once. The treatment: oral pan-JAK inhibitor, 5-10 mg twice daily. The chain has TRBV5-1 and TRBJ2-7; D might be TRBD1 or TRBD2, each matching 5 bases. This specimen consisted of CD8+ T cells sorted from blood, obtained at approximately week 34, from a patient treated with tofacitinib. The TCR sequence derives from a human donor with alopecia areata. CDR3 bases: TGCGCCAGCAGCTTGGAACTCTCAGGGCCCCGGGGAGAGCAGTACTTC. Protein sequence: CASSLELSGPRGEQYF.